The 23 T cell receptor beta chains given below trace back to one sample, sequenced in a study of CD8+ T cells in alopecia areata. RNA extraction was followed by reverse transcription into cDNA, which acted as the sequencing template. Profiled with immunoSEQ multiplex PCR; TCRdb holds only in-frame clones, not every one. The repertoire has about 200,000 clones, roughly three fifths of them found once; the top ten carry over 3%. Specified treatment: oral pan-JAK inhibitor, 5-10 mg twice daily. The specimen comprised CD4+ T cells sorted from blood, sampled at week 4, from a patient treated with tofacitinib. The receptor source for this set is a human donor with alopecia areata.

The CDR3 reads CASSPRTGHTGELFF. The CDR3 nucleotides are TGTGCCAGCAGCCCCAGGACAGGGCACACCGGGGAGCTGTTTTTT. The rearrangement links TRBV6-1 to TRBJ2-2; 8 positions match TRBD1. V trimming: 6 bases; J trimming: 3 bases; junction bases outside the gene matches: 6. The germline CDR1 and CDR2 sequences are MNHNS and SASEGT. There are 15 residues in the CDR3.

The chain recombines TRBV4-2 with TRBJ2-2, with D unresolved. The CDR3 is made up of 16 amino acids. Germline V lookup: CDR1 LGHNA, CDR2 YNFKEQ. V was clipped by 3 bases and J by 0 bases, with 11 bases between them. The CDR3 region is CASSQETVSNTGELFF. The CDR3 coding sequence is TGTGCCAGCAGCCAGGAAACGGTCTCGAACACCGGGGAGCTGTTTTTT.

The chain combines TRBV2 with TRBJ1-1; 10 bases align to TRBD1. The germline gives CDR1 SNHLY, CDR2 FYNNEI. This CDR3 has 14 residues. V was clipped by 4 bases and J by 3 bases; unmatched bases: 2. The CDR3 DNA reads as TGTGCCAGCAGTGCCGACAGGGGGCACACTGAAGCTTTCTTT. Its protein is CASSADRGHTEAFF.

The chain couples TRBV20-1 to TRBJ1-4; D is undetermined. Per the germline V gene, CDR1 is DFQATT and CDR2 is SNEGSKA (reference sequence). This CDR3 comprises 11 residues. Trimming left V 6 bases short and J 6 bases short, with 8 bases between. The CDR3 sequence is CSAFMDEKLFF. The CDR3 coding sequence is TGCAGTGCCTTTATGGATGAAAAACTGTTTTTT.

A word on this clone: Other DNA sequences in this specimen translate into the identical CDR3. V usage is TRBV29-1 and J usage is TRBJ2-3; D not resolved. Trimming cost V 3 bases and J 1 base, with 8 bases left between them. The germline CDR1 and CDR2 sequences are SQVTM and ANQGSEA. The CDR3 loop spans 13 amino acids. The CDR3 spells CSVEDGGTDTQYF. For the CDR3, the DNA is TGCAGCGTTGAGGACGGAGGCACAGATACGCAGTATTTT.

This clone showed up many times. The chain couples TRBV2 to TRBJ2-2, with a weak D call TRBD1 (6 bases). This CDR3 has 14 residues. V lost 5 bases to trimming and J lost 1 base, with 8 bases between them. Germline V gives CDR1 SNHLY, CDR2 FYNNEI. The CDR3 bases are TGTGCCAGCAGTCGGACAGAGAACACCGGGGAGCTGTTTTTT. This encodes CASSRTENTGELFF. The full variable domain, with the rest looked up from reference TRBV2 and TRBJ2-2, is EPEVTQTPSHQVTQMGQEVILRCVPISNHLYFYWYRQILGQKVEFLVSFYNNEISEKSEIFDDQFSVERPDGSNFTLKIRSTKLEDSAMYFCASSRTENTGELFFGEGSRLTVL.

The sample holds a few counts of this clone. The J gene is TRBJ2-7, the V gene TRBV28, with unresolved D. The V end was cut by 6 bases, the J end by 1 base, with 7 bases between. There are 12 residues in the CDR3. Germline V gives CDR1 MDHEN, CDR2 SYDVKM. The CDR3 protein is CASRSSSYEQYF. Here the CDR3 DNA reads TGTGCCAGCAGGTCAAGTTCCTACGAGCAGTACTTC.

The CDR3 sequence: CASGTVYNEQFF. The DNA for the CDR3 is TGTGCCAGCGGGACGGTATACAATGAGCAGTTCTTC. This chain links TRBV9 with TRBJ2-1; D is possibly TRBD1 or TRBD2 (5 bases each). CDR3 length: 12 residues. V lost 7 bases and J 4 bases, leaving 9 bases between the germline ends. CDR1 is SGDLS and CDR2 is YYNGEE in the germline V gene.

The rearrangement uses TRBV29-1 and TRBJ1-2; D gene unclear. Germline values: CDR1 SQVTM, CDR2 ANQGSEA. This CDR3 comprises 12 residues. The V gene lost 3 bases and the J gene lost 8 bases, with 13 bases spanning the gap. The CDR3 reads CSVDSSFLGYTF. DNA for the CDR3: TGCAGCGTTGATTCCAGCTTTCTGGGCTACACCTTC.

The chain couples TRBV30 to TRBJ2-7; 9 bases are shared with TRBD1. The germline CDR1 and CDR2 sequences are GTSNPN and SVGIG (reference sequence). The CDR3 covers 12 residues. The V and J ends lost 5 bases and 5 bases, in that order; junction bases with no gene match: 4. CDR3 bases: TGTGCCTGGGGGACAGGGTCGAACGAGCAGTACTTC. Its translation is CAWGTGSNEQYF.

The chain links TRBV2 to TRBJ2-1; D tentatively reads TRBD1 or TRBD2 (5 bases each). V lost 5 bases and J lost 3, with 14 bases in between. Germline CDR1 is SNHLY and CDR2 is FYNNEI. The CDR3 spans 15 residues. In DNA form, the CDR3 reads TGTGCCAGCAGTCCGGGACCCCTAGTCTACAATGAGCAGTTCTTC. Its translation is CASSPGPLVYNEQFF.

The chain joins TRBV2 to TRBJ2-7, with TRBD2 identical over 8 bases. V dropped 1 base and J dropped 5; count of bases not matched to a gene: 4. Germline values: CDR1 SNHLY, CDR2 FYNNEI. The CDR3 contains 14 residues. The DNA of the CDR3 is TGTGCCAGCAGTGAAGGGACTAGCTTCGACGAGCAGTACTTC. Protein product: CASSEGTSFDEQYF. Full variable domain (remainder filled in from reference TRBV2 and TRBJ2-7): EPEVTQTPSHQVTQMGQEVILRCVPISNHLYFYWYRQILGQKVEFLVSFYNNEISEKSEIFDDQFSVERPDGSNFTLKIRSTKLEDSAMYFCASSEGTSFDEQYFGPGTRLTVT.

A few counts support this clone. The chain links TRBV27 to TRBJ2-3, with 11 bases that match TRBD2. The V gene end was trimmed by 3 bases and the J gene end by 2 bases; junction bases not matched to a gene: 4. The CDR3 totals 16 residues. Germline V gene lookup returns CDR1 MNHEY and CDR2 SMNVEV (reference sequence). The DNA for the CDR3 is TGTGCCAGCAGTTTCACTAGCGGGGGTTTCACAGATACGCAGTATTTT. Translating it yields CASSFTSGGFTDTQYF.

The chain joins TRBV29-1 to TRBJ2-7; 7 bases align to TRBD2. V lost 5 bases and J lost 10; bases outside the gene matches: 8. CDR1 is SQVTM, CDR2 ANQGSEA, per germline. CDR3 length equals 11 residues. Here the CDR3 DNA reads TGCAGCGTTCATGGGAGGGAGGTTCAGTACTTC. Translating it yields CSVHGREVQYF.

This CDR3 is CAWSVPQGNSPLHF. The CDR3 DNA follows: TGTGCCTGGAGTGTTCCCCAGGGGAATTCACCCCTCCACTTT. V and J are TRBV30 and TRBJ1-6, with D possibly TRBD1 on 6 matching bases. This CDR3 spans 14 amino acids. V was pared by 0 bases and J by 7 bases, with 10 bases between. Germline V lookup: CDR1 GTSNPN, CDR2 SVGIG (reference sequence). Complete variable domain (other parts from reference TRBV30 and TRBJ1-6): SQTIHQWPATLVQPVGSPLSLECTVEGTSNPNLYWYRQAAGRGLQLLFYSVGIGQISSEVPQNLSASRPQDRQFILSSKKLLLSDSGFYLCAWSVPQGNSPLHFGNGTRLTVT.

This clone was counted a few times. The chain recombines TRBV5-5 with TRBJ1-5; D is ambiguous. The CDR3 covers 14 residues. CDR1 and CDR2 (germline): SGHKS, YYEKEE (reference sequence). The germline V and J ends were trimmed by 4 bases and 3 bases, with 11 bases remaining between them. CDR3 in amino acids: CASSRAALNQPQHF. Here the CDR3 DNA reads TGTGCCAGCAGCAGGGCCGCCCTCAATCAGCCCCAGCATTTT.

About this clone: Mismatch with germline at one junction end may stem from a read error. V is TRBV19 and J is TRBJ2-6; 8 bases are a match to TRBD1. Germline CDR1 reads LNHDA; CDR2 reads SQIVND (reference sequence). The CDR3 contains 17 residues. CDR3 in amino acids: CASSPGQGNSGADVLTF. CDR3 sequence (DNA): TGTGCCAGTAGTCCCGGACAGGGAAACTCTGGGGCCGACGTCCTGACTTTC.

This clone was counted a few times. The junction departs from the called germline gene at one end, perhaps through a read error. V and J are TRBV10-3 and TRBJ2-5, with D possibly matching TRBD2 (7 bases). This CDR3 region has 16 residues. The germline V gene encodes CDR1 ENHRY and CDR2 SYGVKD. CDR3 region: CATSDPRGPYQETQYF. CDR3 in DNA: TGTGCCACCAGTGACCCGCGGGGGCCCTACCAAGAGACCCAGTACTTC.

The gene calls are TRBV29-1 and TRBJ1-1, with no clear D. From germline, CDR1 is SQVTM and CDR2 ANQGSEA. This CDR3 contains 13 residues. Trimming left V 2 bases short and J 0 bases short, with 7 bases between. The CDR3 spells CSVELQVNTEAFF. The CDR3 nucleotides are TGCAGCGTTGAACTCCAGGTGAACACTGAAGCTTTCTTT.

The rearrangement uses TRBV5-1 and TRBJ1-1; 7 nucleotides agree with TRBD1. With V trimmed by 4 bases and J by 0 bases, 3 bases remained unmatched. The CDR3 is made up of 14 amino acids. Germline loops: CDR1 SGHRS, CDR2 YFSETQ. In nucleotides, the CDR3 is TGCGCCAGCAGCCGGGACAGTTTGAACACTGAAGCTTTCTTT. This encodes CASSRDSLNTEAFF. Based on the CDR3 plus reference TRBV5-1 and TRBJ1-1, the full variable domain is KAGVTQTPRYLIKTRGQQVTLSCSPISGHRSVSWYQQTPGQGLQFLFEYFSETQRNKGNFPGRFSGRQFSNSRSEMNVSTLELGDSALYLCASSRDSLNTEAFFGQGTRLTVV.

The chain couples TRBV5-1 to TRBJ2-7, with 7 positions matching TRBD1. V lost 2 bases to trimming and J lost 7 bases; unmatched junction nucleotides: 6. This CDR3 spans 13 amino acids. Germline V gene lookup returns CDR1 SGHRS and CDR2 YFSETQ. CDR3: CASSFDRAREQYF. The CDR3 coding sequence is TGCGCCAGCAGCTTCGACAGGGCACGGGAGCAGTACTTC. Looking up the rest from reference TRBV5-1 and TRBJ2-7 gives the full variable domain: KAGVTQTPRYLIKTRGQQVTLSCSPISGHRSVSWYQQTPGQGLQFLFEYFSETQRNKGNFPGRFSGRQFSNSRSEMNVSTLELGDSALYLCASSFDRAREQYFGPGTRLTVT.

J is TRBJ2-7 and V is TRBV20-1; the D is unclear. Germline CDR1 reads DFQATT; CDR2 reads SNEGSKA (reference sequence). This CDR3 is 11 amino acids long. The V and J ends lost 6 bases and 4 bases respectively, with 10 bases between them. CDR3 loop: CSAYDGYEQYF. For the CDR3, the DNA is TGCAGTGCCTACGACGGGTACGAGCAGTACTTC.

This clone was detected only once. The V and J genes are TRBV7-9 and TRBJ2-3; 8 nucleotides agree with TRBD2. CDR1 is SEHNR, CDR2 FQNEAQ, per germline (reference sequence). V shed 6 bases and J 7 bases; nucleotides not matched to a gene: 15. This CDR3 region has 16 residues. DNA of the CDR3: TGTGCCAGCAGACCCCGTAGGCGGGGGGCGAGCAATACGCAGTATTTT. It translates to CASRPRRRGASNTQYF.